This T cell receptor beta chain was recovered during a study of identical twins. Findings of the study overall: An excess of low generation probability was shown by twin-shared out-of-frame alpha sequences. Models came in too low on out-of-frame TCR alpha sharing in monozygotic twins. Whereas memory repertoires showed no such difference, abundant cord blood beta clonotypes carried fewer insertions.

This clonotype was recorded a few times. Its specificity is unknown. The germline CDR1 and CDR2 sequences are MGHRA and YSYEKL. The CDR3 has 17 residues. V was cut by 1 base and J by 3 bases, with 18 bases left in between. TCRdb reanalysed the 5' RACE reads using MiXCR and keeps one entry per CDR3 protein. This table holds some 630,000 distinct CDR3 sequences, less than 9% found once. These records were also assigned to another study, of yellow fever vaccine responses in identical twins.

This chain uses TRBV4-1 with TRBJ1-1; D is undetermined. Sequencing was performed on PBMCs. The sequence derives from a woman under 30 in good health. In nucleotides, the CDR3 is TGCGCCAGCAGCCAAGTCTTCGGGTTACCGAGAGACACTGAAGCTTTCTTT. This encodes CASSQVFGLPRDTEAFF.